Presented here are 32 T cell receptor beta chains from one specimen sequenced in a study of T-cell memory formation after mild COVID-19. TCRdb reprocessed the 5' RACE reads with MiXCR, giving one entry per CDR3 protein. In the table there are approximately 52,000 distinct CDR3 sequences, 9.3% of which are singletons. The sample was PBMCs or a T cell subset sorted from them (not recorded which). The receptors shown here come from an adult woman who had mild COVID-19 (a few samples of this study predate the infection). Cell type and time point are not known.

This clonotype occurred many times. This chain links TRBV3-1 with TRBJ2-7, with 8 bases lining up with TRBD2. With 8 bases clipped from V and 3 bases from J, the junction kept 12 bases outside the gene matches. CDR3 size: 15 residues. CDR1 is LGHDT and CDR2 is YNNKEL in the germline V gene (reference sequence). Here the CDR3 reads CASGTWSSGYYEQYF. CDR3 coding DNA: TGTGCCAGCGGCACGTGGTCTAGCGGGTACTACGAGCAGTACTTC.

V usage is TRBV15 and J usage is TRBJ1-2; D might be TRBD1 (5 bases). Trimming took off 1 base at V and 0 bases at J, with 9 bases between the two ends. There are 15 residues in the CDR3. The germline V gene has CDR1 LNHNV and CDR2 YYDKDF (reference sequence). The CDR3 loop reads CATSRAGGPNYGYTF. The CDR3 nucleotides are TGTGCCACCAGCAGAGCTGGGGGACCTAACTATGGCTACACCTTC.

The chain is built from TRBV7-6 and TRBJ1-4, with 7 bases matching TRBD1. CDR1 is SGHVS and CDR2 is FNYEAQ in the germline V gene. The ends lost 0 bases at V and 6 bases at J; junction bases unmatched: 4. The CDR3 contains 15 residues. CDR3 amino acids: CASSLAGRGDEKLFF. The CDR3 bases are TGTGCCAGCAGCTTAGCGGGCAGGGGGGATGAAAAACTGTTTTTT.

This clonotype showed up just a few times. The chain uses TRBV20-1 and TRBJ1-1; perhaps TRBD1 as D (6 bases). CDR1 DFQATT and CDR2 SNEGSKA come from the germline V gene (reference sequence). The CDR3 is 13 amino acids. Trimming stripped 3 bases from V and 1 base from J, with 9 bases between. CDR3 amino acids: CSASLQGNTEAFF. CDR3 coding DNA: TGCAGTGCTAGCCTACAGGGGAACACTGAAGCTTTCTTT.

A few counts support this clonotype. CDR3 sequence (DNA): TGCGCCAGCAAGGGGGGCAGGCCTTTCACAGATACGCAGTATTTT. Its translation is CASKGGRPFTDTQYF. The V and J genes are TRBV5-1 and TRBJ2-3; D possibly uses TRBD1 or TRBD2 (6 bases each). Trimming stripped 6 bases from V and 2 bases from J, with 16 bases between. The CDR3 covers 15 residues. CDR1 SGHRS and CDR2 YFSETQ come from the germline V gene.

The chain joins TRBV19 to TRBJ1-5; no firm D call. The length of the CDR3 is 16 residues. V lost 8 bases to trimming and J lost 0 bases, with 17 bases between them. The germline CDR1 and CDR2 sequences are LNHDA and SQIVND (reference sequence). CDR3 in DNA: TGTGCCAGTTCCAACCGGCCCGGCTATAGCAATCAGCCCCAGCATTTT. It encodes CASSNRPGYSNQPQHF.

In this sample, this clonotype turned up many times. The chain links TRBV27 to TRBJ2-3; 10 nucleotides line up with TRBD1. Germline-derived CDR1 and CDR2 are MNHEY and SMNVEV (reference sequence). CDR3 length: 17 residues. The junction had 9 bases not matched to a gene; V was cut back by 4 bases and J by 2 bases. The CDR3 region has the DNA TGTGCCAGCAGTTGGACAGGGGGGAGCCTCTTCACAGATACGCAGTATTTT. Translation: CASSWTGGSLFTDTQYF.

The genes are TRBV7-2 and TRBJ2-1; the D is unclear. Germline assignment: CDR1 SGHTA and CDR2 FQGNSA. Trimming left V 0 bases short and J 7 bases short, with 13 bases between. The CDR3 covers 15 residues. As DNA, the CDR3 is TGTGCCAGCAGCTTAGCGTGGGTAGCTTCAAATGAGCAGTTCTTC. The encoded protein is CASSLAWVASNEQFF.

Only a few counts were recorded for this clonotype. V is TRBV20-1 and J is TRBJ1-5; tentatively, D is TRBD1 (6 bases). The ends were cut back, 4 bases at V and 0 bases at J, with 16 bases in the middle. Germline V gene sequence: CDR1 DFQATT, CDR2 SNEGSKA (reference sequence). The CDR3 spans 16 residues. The DNA of the CDR3 is TGCAGTGCTATCGCGGCAGGGGTTTATAGCAATCAGCCCCAGCATTTT. It yields the protein CSAIAAGVYSNQPQHF.

The chain combines TRBV9 with TRBJ2-7; either TRBD1 or TRBD2 may supply D (5 bases each). V lost 0 bases to trimming and J lost 5 bases, with 12 bases between them. The V gene's germline CDR1 is SGDLS and CDR2 YYNGEE. The CDR3 length is 14 residues. This CDR3 reads CASSVATRDDEQYF. CDR3 DNA sequence: TGTGCCAGCAGCGTAGCTACCAGGGACGACGAGCAGTACTTC. Combining the CDR3 with reference TRBV9 and TRBJ2-7 gives the whole variable domain DSGVTQTPKHLITATGQRVTLRCSPRSGDLSVYWYQQSLDQGLQFLIQYYNGEERAKGNILERFSAQQFPDLHSELNLSSLELGDSALYFCASSVATRDDEQYFGPGTRLTVT.

This clonotype has a handful of counts. The gene calls are TRBV20-1 and TRBJ2-2; 7 bases are a match to TRBD1. The V segment lost 4 bases and the J segment 0 bases; nucleotides outside the gene matches: 2. The CDR3 extends over 14 amino acids. CDR1 is DFQATT, CDR2 SNEGSKA, per germline (reference sequence). Written as DNA, the CDR3 is TGCAGTGCTACGGGACAGACGAACACCGGGGAGCTGTTTTTT. Translated, it gives CSATGQTNTGELFF.

This clonotype was seen a handful of times. Written as DNA, the CDR3 is TGTGCCAGCAGCCAGGGACAGGGCTATGGCTACACCTTC. This codes for CASSQGQGYGYTF. This rearrangement joins TRBV5-4 to TRBJ1-2; 9 bases line up with TRBD1. CDR1 and CDR2 from the germline V gene are SGHNT and YYREEE (reference sequence). CDR3 size: 13 residues. Trimming at V came to 4 bases and at J to 4 bases, leaving 2 bases not matched to a gene.

The chain combines TRBV7-9 with TRBJ1-2; D is perhaps TRBD1 (5 bases). V was pared by 5 bases and J by 4 bases, with 17 bases between. The CDR3 runs to 15 residues. Germline V CDR1 and CDR2: SEHNR, FQNEAQ (reference sequence). CDR3 coding DNA: TGTGCCAGCAGCCCGGACACCCGGAAGGTCTATGGCTACACCTTC. Its protein is CASSPDTRKVYGYTF.

This clonotype was detected many times. This sequence joins TRBV6-2 or TRBV6-3 and TRBJ2-7; D is tentatively TRBD1 or TRBD2 (5 bases each). Germline lookup yields CDR1 MNHEY and CDR2 SVGEGT. This CDR3 is built from 14 residues. Trimming left V 2 bases short and J 6 bases short, with 14 bases between. CDR3 sequence reads: CASSYVGPSAEQYF. DNA for the CDR3: TGTGCCAGCAGTTACGTGGGACCGAGTGCCGAGCAGTACTTC.

The rearrangement links TRBV6-1 to TRBJ2-2, with 9 bases fitting TRBD2. Germline V gene data show CDR1 as MNHNS and CDR2 as SASEGT. This CDR3 spans 15 amino acids. V gave up 3 bases and J gave up 7 bases; unmatched junction bases: 6. The chain's CDR3 is CASSDLAGMVGELFF. Here the CDR3 DNA reads TGTGCCAGCAGTGACCTAGCGGGGATGGTCGGGGAGCTGTTTTTT.

This clonotype was detected a few times. The chain links TRBV2 to TRBJ1-2, with a weak D call TRBD1 (6 bases). The CDR3 covers 16 residues. CDR1 and CDR2 from the germline V gene are SNHLY and FYNNEI. The ends were cut back, 4 bases at V and 6 bases at J, with 21 bases in the middle. This CDR3 is CASSVNLLGDKNGYTF. CDR3 in DNA: TGTGCCAGCAGTGTAAACCTCCTTGGGGACAAAAATGGCTACACCTTC.

This clonotype turned up a few times. This rearrangement joins TRBV11-3 to TRBJ2-3; D may match TRBD1 or TRBD2 (6 bases each). The CDR3 extends over 17 amino acids. Germline V CDR1 and CDR2: SGHNT, YENEEA. V was cut by 4 bases and J by 2 bases, with 19 bases left in between. In DNA, the CDR3 is TGTGCCAGCAGCTCACTTTGGGGGCGGGACAACACAGATACGCAGTATTTT. It specifies CASSSLWGRDNTDTQYF.

In its sample, this clonotype was seen many times. This chain uses TRBV27 with TRBJ1-1; D may be TRBD1 (5 bases). Trimming stripped 2 bases from V and 4 bases from J, with 11 bases between. The germline CDR1 and CDR2 sequences are MNHEY and SMNVEV (reference sequence). There are 14 residues in the CDR3. The CDR3 nucleotides read TGTGCCAGCAGTTTACTGGGGGGAGGCACTGAAGCTTTCTTT. Translating gives CASSLLGGGTEAFF.

The chain joins TRBV9 to TRBJ2-7; 7 bases match TRBD1. Germline values: CDR1 SGDLS, CDR2 YYNGEE. V dropped 2 bases and J dropped 3; count of bases not matched to a gene: 11. This CDR3 has 16 residues. This CDR3 reads CASSVQTGEGVYEQYF. In DNA form, the CDR3 reads TGTGCCAGCAGCGTCCAAACAGGGGAAGGTGTCTACGAGCAGTACTTC.

This clonotype was recorded many times. This chain joins TRBV27 and TRBJ2-7; D tentatively fits TRBD1 or TRBD2 (5 bases each). With 5 bases removed from V and 3 bases from J, the gap between germline ends came to 17 bases. The CDR3 contains 15 residues. Germline loops: CDR1 MNHEY, CDR2 SMNVEV (reference sequence). DNA of the CDR3: TGTGCCAGCAGTCCCCCTCGTGTGGGGGACTACGAGCAGTACTTC. It is translated as CASSPPRVGDYEQYF.

This clonotype was counted ten times or more. The chain recombines TRBV18 with TRBJ2-5; no clear D. The germline V gene has CDR1 KGHSH and CDR2 LQKENI. The CDR3 loop spans 10 amino acids. V was shortened by 6 bases and J by 5 bases, with 4 bases between the two germline ends. Here the CDR3 reads CASSAETQYF. The CDR3 DNA is TGTGCCAGCTCCGCCGAGACCCAGTACTTC.

CDR3 sequence (DNA): TGTGCCAGCAGCCCACTCCCTACTAGCGGGACTTACAATGAGCAGTTCTTC. Its protein product is CASSPLPTSGTYNEQFF. The chain combines TRBV7-3 with TRBJ2-1; 10 nucleotides agree with TRBD2. With 5 bases clipped from V and 4 bases from J, the junction kept 11 bases outside the gene matches. Germline V lookup: CDR1 SGHTA, CDR2 FQGTGA. The CDR3 loop spans 17 amino acids.

This chain links TRBV28 with TRBJ2-5; 11 bases line up with TRBD2. The CDR3 spans 16 residues. V lost 5 bases, J lost 4 bases, and 9 bases stayed unmatched. CDR1 is MDHEN, CDR2 SYDVKM, per germline. The CDR3 loop is CASSELAGGPRETQYF. In DNA form, the CDR3 reads TGTGCCAGCAGTGAATTAGCGGGGGGGCCGAGAGAGACCCAGTACTTC.

The chain recombines TRBV3-1 with TRBJ1-6; weak D call: TRBD1 (5 bases). CDR1 is LGHDT and CDR2 is YNNKEL in the germline V gene (reference sequence). Trimming removed 1 base at V and 7 bases at J, with 11 bases between. The CDR3 spans 15 residues. CDR3: CASSQGPRQNSPLHF. The CDR3 region has the DNA TGTGCCAGCAGCCAAGGACCTAGACAGAATTCACCCCTCCACTTT.

This sequence joins TRBV5-1 and TRBJ1-6, with 7 positions matching TRBD1. Germline CDR1 SGHRS, CDR2 YFSETQ. V trimming: 2 bases; J trimming: 5 bases; junction bases outside the gene matches: 16. This CDR3 contains 19 residues. The CDR3: CASSFHDRVNPTNNSPLHF. In DNA, the CDR3 is TGCGCCAGCAGCTTCCACGACAGGGTAAACCCAACGAATAATTCACCCCTCCACTTT.

This clonotype has more than one count but fewer than ten. The gene calls are TRBV13 and TRBJ1-2, with D perhaps matching TRBD1 (6 bases). Germline values: CDR1 PRHDT, CDR2 FYEKMQ (reference sequence). The CDR3 is 13 residues long. V was trimmed by 4 bases and J by 4 bases, leaving 10 bases between them. CDR3 DNA sequence: TGTGCCAGCAGCTCCCAGGACAGCTATGGCTACACCTTC. Protein: CASSSQDSYGYTF.

This clonotype was observed a handful of times. The chain carries TRBV5-1 and TRBJ2-3; D call uncertain. V gave up 0 bases and J gave up 4 bases, with 9 bases separating them. CDR1 is SGHRS and CDR2 is YFSETQ in the germline V gene. This CDR3 has 14 residues. CDR3 amino acids: CASSLVASSDTQYF. The CDR3 region has the DNA TGCGCCAGCAGCTTGGTTGCGAGTTCAGATACGCAGTATTTT.

The rearrangement joins TRBV12-3 or TRBV12-4 to TRBJ1-2; D ambiguous. V lost 3 bases and J 4 bases, leaving 6 bases between the germline ends. CDR3 length: 12 amino acids. The CDR3 DNA sequence: TGTGCCAGCAGTTTGAGCAGCTATGGCTACACCTTC. As protein: CASSLSSYGYTF.

J is TRBJ1-2 and V is TRBV7-6; maybe TRBD1 (5 bases). The CDR3 is made up of 15 amino acids. CDR1 is SGHVS, CDR2 FNYEAQ, per germline. V gave up 5 bases and J gave up 5 bases, with 18 bases separating them. The CDR3 region has the DNA TGTGCCAGCAGCCCTACAATCAGGGCTGGGTATGGCTACACCTTC. It translates to CASSPTIRAGYGYTF.

The chain carries TRBV4-2 and TRBJ2-1; 7 bases are shared with TRBD1. Germline V gene sequence: CDR1 LGHNA, CDR2 YNFKEQ. The CDR3 has 15 residues. V trimming: 3 bases; J trimming: 8 bases; junction bases outside the gene matches: 10. As DNA, the CDR3 is TGTGCCAGCAGCCACCGACAGGGAGATTCGGATGAGCAGTTCTTC. Protein: CASSHRQGDSDEQFF.

The sample holds a few counts of this clonotype. The V and J genes are TRBV4-1 and TRBJ2-2; D might be TRBD1 (7 bases). Looked up from germline, CDR1 is MGHRA and CDR2 is YSYEKL. Trimming removed 4 bases from V and 5 bases from J, with 23 bases in between. The CDR3 contains 18 residues. The CDR3 here is CASSPPPLRQGGTGELFF. The CDR3, as DNA: TGCGCCAGCAGCCCCCCACCCCTGCGACAGGGAGGAACCGGGGAGCTGTTTTTT.

This chain joins TRBV24-1 and TRBJ1-2; D uncertain. V was shortened by 2 bases and J by 5 bases, with 11 bases between the two germline ends. Germline-derived CDR1 and CDR2 are KGHDR and SFDVKD. The CDR3 loop spans 14 amino acids. The CDR3 bases are TGTGCCACCAGTGATTCCCCCTCTCTTTATGGCTACACCTTC. This encodes CATSDSPSLYGYTF.